This T cell receptor (beta chain) was sequenced for a study of blood T cell repertoires in COVID-19. Overall study context: COVID-19 samples, acute and convalescent, were from the United States, Italy and Spain. T cells, B-cell-depleted T cells, or PBMCs supplied cDNA or gDNA.

Germline loops: CDR1 GTSNPN, CDR2 SVGIG (reference sequence). Between the trimmed V and J ends, which lost 2 bases and 4 bases, there was a span of 6 bases. The CDR3 consists of 13 residues. Per the original methods: Amplification from reference gene primers served as the basis for estimated nucleated cell counts. TCRdb keeps only in-frame clones here, not all; method: immunoSEQ multiplex PCR. Clonal size and the V and J genes are those of that table, whereas D and trimming came from the DNA. The data show approximately 240,000 clones, 80% to 90% seen once. The sequence came from a woman at least 80 years old with active or convalescent COVID-19. This chain connects TRBV30 to TRBJ1-6; D not certain. Sequencing was done on a sample of peripheral blood. The CDR3 coding sequence is TGTGCCTGGAGTCCCGAGTATAATTCACCCCTCCACTTT. Its protein is CAWSPEYNSPLHF.